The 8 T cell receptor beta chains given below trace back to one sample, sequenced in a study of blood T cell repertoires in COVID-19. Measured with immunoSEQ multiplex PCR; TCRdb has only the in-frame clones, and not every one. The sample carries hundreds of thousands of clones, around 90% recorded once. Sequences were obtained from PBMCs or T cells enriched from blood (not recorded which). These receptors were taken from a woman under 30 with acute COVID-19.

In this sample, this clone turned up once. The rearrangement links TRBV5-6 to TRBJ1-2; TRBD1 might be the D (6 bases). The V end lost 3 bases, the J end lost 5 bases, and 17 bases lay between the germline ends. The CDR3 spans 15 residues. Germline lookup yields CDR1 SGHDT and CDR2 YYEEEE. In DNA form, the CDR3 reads TGTGCCAGCAGCTGGGGCTGGGCAGGGGCTTATGGCTACACCTTC. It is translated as CASSWGWAGAYGYTF.

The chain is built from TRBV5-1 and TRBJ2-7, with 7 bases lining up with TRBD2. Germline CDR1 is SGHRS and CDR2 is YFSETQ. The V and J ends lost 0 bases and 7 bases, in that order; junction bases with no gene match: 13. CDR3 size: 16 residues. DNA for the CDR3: TGCGCCAGCAGCTTGGCCACTAGCGTAGGTATCGGTGAGCAGTACTTC. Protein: CASSLATSVGIGEQYF.

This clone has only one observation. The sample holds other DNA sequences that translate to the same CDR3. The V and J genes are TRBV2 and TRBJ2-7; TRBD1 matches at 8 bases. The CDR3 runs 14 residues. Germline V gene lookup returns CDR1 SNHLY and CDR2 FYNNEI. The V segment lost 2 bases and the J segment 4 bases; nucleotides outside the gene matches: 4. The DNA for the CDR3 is TGTGCCAGCAGTGAACAGGGGGCGGGATACGAGCAGTACTTC. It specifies CASSEQGAGYEQYF.

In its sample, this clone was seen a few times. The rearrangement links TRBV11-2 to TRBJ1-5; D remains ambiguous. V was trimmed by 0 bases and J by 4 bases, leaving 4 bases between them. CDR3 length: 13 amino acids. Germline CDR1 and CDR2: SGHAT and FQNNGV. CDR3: CASSLDGNQPQHF. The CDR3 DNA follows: TGTGCCAGCAGCTTAGACGGTAATCAGCCCCAGCATTTT.

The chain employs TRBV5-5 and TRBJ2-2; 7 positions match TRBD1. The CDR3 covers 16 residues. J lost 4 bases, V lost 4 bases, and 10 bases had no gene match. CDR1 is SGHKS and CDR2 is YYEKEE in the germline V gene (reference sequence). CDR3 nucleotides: TGTGCCAGCAGCGAGGGGGACAGACGATTCACCGGGGAGCTGTTTTTT. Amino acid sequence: CASSEGDRRFTGELFF.

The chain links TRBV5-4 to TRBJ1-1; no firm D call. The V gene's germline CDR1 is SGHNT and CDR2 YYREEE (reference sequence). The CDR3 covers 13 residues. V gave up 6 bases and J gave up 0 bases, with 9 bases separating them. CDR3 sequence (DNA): TGTGCCAGCAAGAGGGAGCTGAACACTGAAGCTTTCTTT. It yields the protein CASKRELNTEAFF.

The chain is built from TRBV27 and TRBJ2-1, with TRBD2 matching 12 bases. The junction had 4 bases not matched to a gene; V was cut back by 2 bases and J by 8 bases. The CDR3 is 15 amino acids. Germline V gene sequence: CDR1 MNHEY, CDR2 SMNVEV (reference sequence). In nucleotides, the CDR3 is TGTGCCAGCAGTTTAGAGACTAGCGGGAGCTATGAGCAGTTCTTC. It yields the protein CASSLETSGSYEQFF.

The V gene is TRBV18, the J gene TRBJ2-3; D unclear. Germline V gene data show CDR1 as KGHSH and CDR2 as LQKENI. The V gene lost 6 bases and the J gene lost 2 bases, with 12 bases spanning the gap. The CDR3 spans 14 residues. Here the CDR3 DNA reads TGTGCCAGCTCTCACTCCCTATCCACAGATACGCAGTATTTT. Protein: CASSHSLSTDTQYF.